This T cell receptor (beta chain) was recorded in a study of blood T cell repertoires in COVID-19. Study-wide context: Some COVID-19 samples were acute and others convalescent; all came from the United States, Italy and Spain. PBMCs, B-cell-depleted T cells, or T cells were the source of the cDNA or gDNA that made up the material.

Original analysis: Nucleated cell counts were estimated from reference gene primer amplification. Generated by immunoSEQ multiplex PCR, the TCRdb table keeps only in-frame clones and is missing some. Clone size and V and J calls were adopted from that table, with D and trimming inferred from the DNA. The sample holds under 15,000 clones, over 70% seen once. This clone came up a few times. V lost 5 bases and J 1 base, leaving 15 bases between the germline ends. The CDR3 extends over 15 amino acids. Germline V CDR1 and CDR2: SGHTA, FQGTGA. This TCR was recovered from a human donor in a cohort sampled during active COVID-19. Input material: peripheral blood. V and J are TRBV7-3 and TRBJ2-7, with D tentatively TRBD1 (6 bases). The CDR3 here is CASSPDSWGSYEQYF. The CDR3 nucleotides are TGTGCCAGCAGCCCGGACAGCTGGGGATCCTACGAGCAGTACTTC.